The 24 T cell receptor beta chains below come from one sample, sequenced in a study of blood T cells in healthy people across ages. With a J-beta primer mix and a sample-barcoded 5' primer, a second PCR ran about 7 to 12 cycles. MiXCR, run by TCRdb on the 5' RACE reads, gives a single entry per CDR3 protein. Among about 1.1 million distinct CDR3 sequences, 30% to 40% were seen once, and the ten largest hold under 15%. The specimen was blood. The source is a man aged 18 to 35 in good health.

The rearrangement uses TRBV30 and TRBJ1-1; the match to TRBD1 covers 7 bases. The ends lost 8 bases at V and 10 bases at J; junction bases unmatched: 7. Per the germline V gene, CDR1 is GTSNPN and CDR2 is SVGIG (reference sequence). This CDR3 contains 10 residues. Written as DNA, the CDR3 is TGTGCCGTACAGGGGATTAGAGCTTTCTTT. Translating gives CAVQGIRAFF.

The chain carries TRBV20-1 and TRBJ2-3; D remains ambiguous. The ends were cut back, 6 bases at V and 4 bases at J, with 17 bases in the middle. CDR3 length: 14 amino acids. Germline V gene data show CDR1 as DFQATT and CDR2 as SNEGSKA (reference sequence). The CDR3 region is CSAGSDIGADTQYF. The CDR3 DNA reads TGCAGTGCCGGTTCAGACATCGGAGCAGATACGCAGTATTTT.

The rearrangement links TRBV5-5 to TRBJ2-2; D perhaps matches TRBD1 (5 bases). The CDR3 spans 16 residues. V lost 4 bases and J lost 0, with 13 bases in between. Germline CDR1 SGHKS, CDR2 YYEKEE (reference sequence). This CDR3 is CASSMQQATNTGELFF. Here the CDR3 DNA reads TGTGCCAGCAGCATGCAACAGGCTACGAACACCGGGGAGCTGTTTTTT.

This clonotype was counted only a few times. The chain couples TRBV20-1 to TRBJ1-5; no clear D. Germline CDR1 reads DFQATT; CDR2 reads SNEGSKA (reference sequence). The CDR3 contains 15 residues. V was cut by 1 base and J by 0 bases, with 10 bases left in between. The chain's CDR3 is CSARVSPVSNQPQHF. CDR3 nucleotides: TGCAGTGCTAGAGTTTCACCGGTTAGCAATCAGCCCCAGCATTTT.

The chain uses TRBV4-1 and TRBJ2-3, with D possibly TRBD1 on 5 matching bases. This CDR3 has 16 residues. CDR1 and CDR2 (germline): MGHRA, YSYEKL. V was clipped by 1 base and J by 1 base, with 12 bases between them. Written as DNA, the CDR3 is TGCGCCAGCAGCCAAGCTCACAGGAGTTGCACAGATACGCAGTATTTT. This translates into CASSQAHRSCTDTQYF.

The chain has TRBV6-6 and TRBJ1-4; tentatively, D is TRBD1 (6 bases). The CDR3 runs 14 residues. V was clipped by 8 bases and J by 0 bases, with 10 bases between them. Germline lookup yields CDR1 MNHNY and CDR2 SVGAGI (reference sequence). CDR3 protein: CASADSPTNEKLFF. CDR3 nucleotide sequence: TGTGCCAGCGCGGACAGTCCAACTAATGAAAAACTGTTTTTT.

The sample holds a few counts of this clonotype. This sequence joins TRBV4-3 and TRBJ2-3; D might be TRBD2 (5 bases). Germline assignment: CDR1 LGHNA and CDR2 YSLEER. The V and J ends lost 0 bases and 2 bases respectively, with 21 bases between them. The CDR3 extends over 19 amino acids. CDR3 region: CASSQERVGTGSYTDTQYF. In DNA form, the CDR3 reads TGCGCCAGCAGCCAAGAGCGTGTCGGAACGGGATCATACACAGATACGCAGTATTTT.

This clonotype has just a few counts. The rearrangement links TRBV12-3 or TRBV12-4 to TRBJ1-5; D gene unclear. The V end was cut by 6 bases, the J end by 5 bases, with 14 bases between. The CDR3 has 14 amino acids. The CDR3 DNA reads as TGTGCCAGCAGCCCGGGAGCAGGACATCAGCCCCAGCATTTT. Translating it yields CASSPGAGHQPQHF.

This chain joins TRBV7-2 and TRBJ2-1, with 12 bases that match TRBD2. The CDR3 is 18 residues long. Trimming cost V 5 bases and J 5 bases; bases outside gene matches: 13. Germline CDR1 reads SGHTA; CDR2 reads FQGNSA. CDR3 sequence reads: CASSRPPLTSGGNNEQFF. The CDR3 DNA sequence: TGTGCCAGCAGCCGTCCCCCTCTCACTAGCGGGGGGAACAATGAGCAGTTCTTC. The full variable domain, its missing parts supplied by reference TRBV7-2 and TRBJ2-1, is GAGVSQSPSNKVTEKGKDVELRCDPISGHTALYWYRQSLGQGLEFLIYFQGNSAPDKSGLPSDRFSAERTGGSVSTLTIQRTQQEDSAVYLCASSRPPLTSGGNNEQFFGPGTRLTVL.

This clonotype showed up just a few times. V usage is TRBV6-1 and J usage is TRBJ1-1, with TRBD1 identical over 12 bases. V lost 3 bases and J lost 1; bases outside the gene matches: 9. The CDR3 sequence is 18 residues long. Germline V gene data show CDR1 as MNHNS and CDR2 as SASEGT. The CDR3 sequence is CASSDRDRGRLTNTEAFF. The CDR3 nucleotides read TGTGCCAGCAGTGACCGGGACAGGGGGCGGCTTACGAACACTGAAGCTTTCTTT.

This chain links TRBV5-1 with TRBJ1-1; perhaps TRBD1 as D (6 bases). The CDR3 runs to 15 residues. Germline V gene lookup returns CDR1 SGHRS and CDR2 YFSETQ. The V end was cut by 9 bases, the J end by 5 bases, with 23 bases between. CDR3 in DNA: TGCGCCACCAGGCCCCTTTTGGACAGCGCAACTGAAGCTTTCTTT. Its protein product is CATRPLLDSATEAFF.

Only a few counts were recorded for this clonotype. The chain couples TRBV7-9 to TRBJ2-3, with TRBD1 matching 7 bases. CDR3 length: 15 residues. CDR1 is SEHNR and CDR2 is FQNEAQ in the germline V gene (reference sequence). Trimming took 2 bases from V and 2 from J; bases not matched to a gene: 4. The CDR3 spells CASSLWTGPTDTQYF. CDR3 sequence (DNA): TGTGCCAGCAGCTTATGGACAGGCCCCACAGATACGCAGTATTTT. Using reference TRBV7-9 and TRBJ2-3 for the parts outside the CDR3, the full variable domain is DTGVSQNPRHKITKRGQNVTFRCDPISEHNRLYWYRQTLGQGPEFLTYFQNEAQLEKSRLLSDRFSAERPKGSFSTLEIQRTEQGDSAMYLCASSLWTGPTDTQYFGPGTRLTVL.

In this sample, this clonotype turned up a few times. The genes are TRBV28 and TRBJ1-5; D possibly corresponds to TRBD1 (6 bases). Per the germline V gene, CDR1 is MDHEN and CDR2 is SYDVKM. With 3 bases removed from V and 2 bases from J, the gap between germline ends came to 14 bases. The CDR3 runs 16 residues. The CDR3 region has the DNA TGTGCCAGCAGTTTTCTGGGGGCGCGAGGCAATCAGCCCCAGCATTTT. This translates into CASSFLGARGNQPQHF. The entire variable domain, with the rest obtained from reference TRBV28 and TRBJ1-5, is as follows: DVKVTQSSRYLVKRTGEKVFLECVQDMDHENMFWYRQDPGLGLRLIYFSYDVKMKEKGDIPEGYSVSREKKERFSLILESASTNQTSMYLCASSFLGARGNQPQHFGDGTRLSIL.

This clonotype was detected only once. The rearrangement links TRBV10-3 to TRBJ1-4; D gene ambiguous. This CDR3 region has 13 residues. Trimming cost V 4 bases and J 6 bases, with 9 bases left between them. Germline V lookup: CDR1 ENHRY, CDR2 SYGVKD. In nucleotides, the CDR3 is TGTGCCATCAGTGCCAGGCCTGATGAAAAACTGTTTTTT. It translates to CAISARPDEKLFF.

This clonotype came up a few times. The chain combines TRBV4-3 with TRBJ1-6; no definite D call. Per germline, CDR1 LGHNA and CDR2 YSLEER. The CDR3 extends over 14 amino acids. Trimming removed 0 bases from V and 5 bases from J, with 5 bases in between. This CDR3 reads CASSQDSNNSPLHF. DNA of the CDR3: TGCGCCAGCAGCCAAGATAGTAATAATTCACCCCTCCACTTT.

This clonotype was recorded a few times. This chain uses TRBV12-5 with TRBJ2-1; tentatively, D is TRBD1 (5 bases). The CDR3 has 15 amino acids. Germline V CDR1 and CDR2: LGHNT, FRNRAP. V was trimmed by 6 bases and J by 4 bases, leaving 16 bases between them. CDR3 sequence: CASGRQGTGYNEQFF. In DNA, the CDR3 is TGTGCTAGTGGGCGGCAGGGAACCGGTTACAATGAGCAGTTCTTC. The full variable domain, rest sourced from reference TRBV12-5 and TRBJ2-1, is DARVTQTPRHKVTEMGQEVTMRCQPILGHNTVFWYRQTMMQGLELLAYFRNRAPLDDSGMPKDRFSAEMPDATLATLKIQPSEPRDSAVYFCASGRQGTGYNEQFFGPGTRLTVL.

This chain connects TRBV4-2 to TRBJ2-6; D possibly uses TRBD1 or TRBD2 (5 bases each). The CDR3 contains 16 residues. From germline, CDR1 is LGHNA and CDR2 YNFKEQ. Deletions cut 0 bases from V and 4 bases from J, with 10 bases between. CDR3 loop: CASSQDGGIGANVLTF. As DNA, the CDR3 is TGTGCCAGCAGCCAAGATGGGGGAATAGGGGCCAACGTCCTGACTTTC.

In DNA, the CDR3 is TGCAGTGCTAGAGCGACAGGTTCCTACGAGCAGTACTTC. This sequence encodes CSARATGSYEQYF. This chain links TRBV20-1 with TRBJ2-7, with D perhaps TRBD1 (6 bases). V lost 1 base, J lost 1 base, and 8 bases lay in between. This CDR3 is 13 amino acids long. Germline assignment: CDR1 DFQATT and CDR2 SNEGSKA (reference sequence).

This clonotype was counted between two and nine times. This chain links TRBV6-5 with TRBJ2-3; TRBD1 or TRBD2 may be the D gene (5 bases each). Trimming left V 5 bases short and J 8 bases short, with 11 bases between. Germline V lookup: CDR1 MNHEY, CDR2 SVGAGI. CDR3 size: 12 residues. This CDR3 reads CASSRGRFTQYF. DNA for the CDR3: TGTGCCAGCAGTCGGGGCCGCTTTACGCAGTATTTT.

CDR3 nucleotide sequence: TGTGCCAGCAGCCAAGAATTCGGCGGCAATGAGCAGTTCTTC. It codes for CASSQEFGGNEQFF. The chain has TRBV4-2 and TRBJ2-1; D is uncertain. Per the germline V gene, CDR1 is LGHNA and CDR2 is YNFKEQ. The length of the CDR3 is 14 residues. Trimming cost V 0 bases and J 6 bases, with 9 bases left between them.

The chain has TRBV7-9 and TRBJ1-4; 7 bases map to TRBD1. The CDR3 loop spans 15 amino acids. Germline values: CDR1 SEHNR, CDR2 FQNEAQ (reference sequence). J was trimmed by 5 bases and V by 2 bases; bases with no gene match: 5. The CDR3 sequence: CASSLPGQPNEKLFF. The CDR3 nucleotides are TGTGCCAGCAGCTTACCGGGACAGCCAAATGAAAAACTGTTTTTT.

As concerns this clonotype: A read error may produce the germline difference seen at one junction end. The V gene is TRBV7-9, the J gene TRBJ2-1; tentative D call: TRBD1 (6 bases). The CDR3 is 16 residues long. Germline V lookup: CDR1 SEHNR, CDR2 FQNEAQ (reference sequence). The CDR3, as DNA: TGTGCCAGCAGTCCTACAGGGCTACTCTCCTACAGTGAGCAGTTCTTC. This sequence encodes CASSPTGLLSYSEQFF.

The table lists this clonotype with a few counts. V usage is TRBV12-3 or TRBV12-4 and J usage is TRBJ2-7, with D unclear. The CDR3 spans 15 residues. V was cut by 4 bases and J by 2 bases, with 15 bases left in between. The CDR3 loop is CASSSFVDGPYEQYF. The CDR3 nucleotides read TGTGCCAGCAGTTCTTTCGTCGACGGCCCCTACGAGCAGTACTTC.

In this sample, this clonotype turned up a few times. The CDR3 reads CARQHSYGYTF. DNA for the CDR3: TGTGCCAGACAACACAGTTATGGCTACACCTTC. The rearrangement links TRBV2 to TRBJ1-2; D is unclear. Germline assignment: CDR1 SNHLY and CDR2 FYNNEI. Trimming pared 9 bases from V and 5 bases from J, leaving 10 bases between. This CDR3 spans 11 amino acids.